This TCR beta chain was identified during a study of blood T cell repertoires in COVID-19. Study-level background: Donors in the United States, Italy and Spain gave samples during acute or convalescent COVID-19.

Authors' data handling: Researchers report that nucleated cell counts were estimated from reference gene primer amplification. Clones were sequenced by immunoSEQ multiplex PCR, and TCRdb holds only the in-frame ones, with some missing. That table is the source of V, J and clone size, and D and trimming were worked out from the DNA. The sample holds roughly 54,000 clones; about 82% are singletons and the top ten take approximately 2%. The V end lost 4 bases, the J end lost 2 bases, and 11 bases lay between the germline ends. The CDR3 contains 14 residues. Germline CDR1 is LNHDA and CDR2 is SQIVND (reference sequence).

Sequencing input: peripheral blood. This sequence originates from a woman between 55 and 75 years old with acute or convalescent COVID-19. The J gene is TRBJ1-2, the V gene TRBV19; maybe TRBD1 (5 bases). In DNA, the CDR3 is TGTGCCAGTAGTAGAGAGGCAGGGAACTATGGCTACACCTTC. Protein: CASSREAGNYGYTF.